Following are 27 T cell receptor beta chains from one sample sequenced in a study of blood T cell repertoires in COVID-19. Profiled with immunoSEQ multiplex PCR; TCRdb holds only in-frame clones, not every one. The repertoire holds hundreds of thousands of clones, with about 85% as singletons. Specimen: PBMCs or T cells enriched from blood (not recorded which). Every receptor here comes from a woman in her forties or fifties who had recovered from COVID-19.

The chain carries TRBV19 and TRBJ1-2, with TRBD1 matching 7 bases. The CDR3 has 13 residues. V shed 3 bases, J shed 4 bases, and the junction held 2 bases outside the gene matches. Germline loops: CDR1 LNHDA, CDR2 SQIVND (reference sequence). CDR3 sequence (DNA): TGTGCCAGTAGTATCCGGGACAGCTATGGCTACACCTTC. Encoded protein: CASSIRDSYGYTF. The full variable domain, rest sourced from reference TRBV19 and TRBJ1-2, is DGGITQSPKYLFRKEGQNVTLSCEQNLNHDAMYWYRQDPGQGLRLIYYSQIVNDFQKGDIAEGYSVSREKKESFPLTVTSAQKNPTAFYLCASSIRDSYGYTFGSGTRLTVV.

The V gene is TRBV9, the J gene TRBJ2-1; no definite D call. The V gene lost 4 bases and the J gene lost 4 bases, with 9 bases spanning the gap. This CDR3 has 13 amino acids. Per germline, CDR1 SGDLS and CDR2 YYNGEE. The CDR3 coding sequence is TGTGCCAGCAGCCCTAGACTGTACAATGAGCAGTTCTTC. Protein sequence: CASSPRLYNEQFF. The entire variable domain, with the rest obtained from reference TRBV9 and TRBJ2-1, is as follows: DSGVTQTPKHLITATGQRVTLRCSPRSGDLSVYWYQQSLDQGLQFLIQYYNGEERAKGNILERFSAQQFPDLHSELNLSSLELGDSALYFCASSPRLYNEQFFGPGTRLTVL.

The chain carries TRBV3-1 (or the pseudogene TRBV3-2) and TRBJ1-5; 8 bases line up with TRBD1. V lost 1 base and J lost 5; bases outside the gene matches: 10. This CDR3 spans 17 amino acids. Germline V CDR1 and CDR2: LGHDT, YNNKEL (reference sequence). The CDR3 region is CASSQGQTGASYQPQHF. For the CDR3, the DNA is TGTGCCAGCAGCCAAGGCCAGACAGGGGCTAGTTATCAGCCCCAGCATTTT.

V gene TRBV7-9 combines with J gene TRBJ1-2, with TRBD1 matching 8 bases. Per the germline V gene, CDR1 is SEHNR and CDR2 is FQNEAQ (reference sequence). The CDR3 contains 14 residues. V gave up 5 bases and J gave up 7 bases; unmatched junction bases: 9. CDR3 sequence reads: CASSHVGQGAGYTF. CDR3 bases: TGTGCCAGCAGCCACGTCGGACAGGGCGCTGGCTACACCTTC.

This clone occurred once. The chain uses TRBV4-2 and TRBJ1-2; tentatively, D is TRBD1 (6 bases). Trimming cost V 2 bases and J 1 base, with 14 bases left between them. CDR3 length equals 16 residues. CDR1 and CDR2 from the germline V gene are LGHNA and YNFKEQ. DNA of the CDR3: TGTGCCAGCAGCCAAATCAACAGGGAGTATAACTATGGCTACACCTTC. This translates into CASSQINREYNYGYTF.

In this sample, this clone turned up a few times. The rearrangement joins TRBV5-4 to TRBJ1-2; 7 positions match TRBD1. The CDR3 runs 14 residues. Germline trimming cut 4 bases from V and 4 bases from J; bases unmatched to any gene: 7. Per germline, CDR1 SGHNT and CDR2 YYREEE (reference sequence). CDR3 in amino acids: CASSPRQGGYGYTF. CDR3 in DNA: TGTGCCAGCAGCCCTAGACAGGGTGGCTATGGCTACACCTTC.

The gene calls are TRBV4-2 and TRBJ2-1; TRBD2 is a possible D gene (6 bases). V lost 0 bases, J lost 2 bases, and 11 bases lay in between. This CDR3 comprises 16 residues. The V gene's germline CDR1 is LGHNA and CDR2 YNFKEQ. CDR3 nucleotides: TGTGCCAGCAGCCAAGAGCTTCTAGCGACCTACAATGAGCAGTTCTTC. This sequence encodes CASSQELLATYNEQFF.

The V gene is TRBV19, the J gene TRBJ1-6; maybe TRBD1 (5 bases). This CDR3 comprises 15 residues. Per germline, CDR1 LNHDA and CDR2 SQIVND (reference sequence). Trimming removed 4 bases at V and 5 bases at J, with 12 bases between. The CDR3 bases are TGTGCCAGTAGTAGGGGCGCGACCCATAATTCACCCCTCCACTTT. Translating gives CASSRGATHNSPLHF.

The V and J genes are TRBV29-1 and TRBJ1-1; D is uncertain. V was cut by 0 bases and J by 4 bases, with 12 bases left in between. This CDR3 is built from 14 residues. CDR1 and CDR2 (germline): SQVTM, ANQGSEA. CDR3 amino acids: CSVEDKGSGTEAFF. The CDR3 DNA sequence: TGCAGCGTTGAAGATAAAGGCTCGGGCACTGAAGCTTTCTTT.

The gene calls are TRBV6-6 and TRBJ1-5; TRBD1 might be the D (5 bases). Trimming cost V 10 bases and J 0 bases, with 10 bases left between them. Germline-derived CDR1 and CDR2 are MNHNY and SVGAGI (reference sequence). There are 13 residues in the CDR3. The CDR3 DNA sequence: TGTGCCATCAGAGACAGTAGCAATCAGCCCCAGCATTTT. Amino acids: CAIRDSSNQPQHF.

In DNA, the CDR3 is TGCGCCAGCACCGGACTAGCGGGGGGCACAGATACGCAGTATTTT. This translates into CASTGLAGGTDTQYF. This chain links TRBV5-1 with TRBJ2-3, with TRBD2 identical over 13 bases. There are 15 residues in the CDR3. The junction had 2 bases not matched to a gene; V was cut back by 6 bases and J by 1 base. Germline V gene data show CDR1 as SGHRS and CDR2 as YFSETQ.

This clone showed up just once. The chain is built from TRBV5-4 and TRBJ2-7; D might be TRBD1 (5 bases). Trimming stripped 6 bases from V and 4 bases from J, with 17 bases between. Germline values: CDR1 SGHNT, CDR2 YYREEE (reference sequence). This CDR3 is built from 14 residues. The CDR3 DNA reads TGTGCCAGCATCCAGTGGGGCGGTGAGTACGAGCAGTACTTC. Protein sequence: CASIQWGGEYEQYF.

The chain joins TRBV28 to TRBJ1-2; D is ambiguous. Germline V gene data show CDR1 as MDHEN and CDR2 as SYDVKM. Trimming cost V 7 bases and J 1 base, with 22 bases left between them. CDR3 size: 17 residues. The CDR3 region is CASNPVSKRASNYGYTF. The CDR3 bases are TGTGCCAGCAATCCTGTCTCTAAGAGGGCGAGTAACTATGGCTACACCTTC.

This rearrangement joins TRBV9 to TRBJ2-1; the match to TRBD2 covers 11 bases. Losses at the gene ends were 3 bases for V and 7 bases for J; bases not matched to a gene: 12. Germline V gives CDR1 SGDLS, CDR2 YYNGEE. The CDR3 sequence is 17 residues long. CDR3 nucleotides: TGTGCCAGCAGCGCCCACCCGGGACTAGCGGACCCAAATGAGCAGTTCTTC. It codes for CASSAHPGLADPNEQFF.

CDR3 residues: CASSEYSGRASQYF. In DNA, the CDR3 is TGTGCCAGCAGTGAATATAGCGGGAGGGCCTCCCAGTACTTC. The chain has TRBV25-1 and TRBJ2-7, with 11 bases matching TRBD2. In germline, CDR1 is MGHDK, CDR2 SYGVNS. V gave up 0 bases and J gave up 10 bases; unmatched junction bases: 5. The CDR3 is made up of 14 amino acids.

This rearrangement joins TRBV7-3 to TRBJ2-7; 11 bases are a match to TRBD2. J lost 2 bases, V lost 5 bases, and 5 bases had no gene match. CDR1 and CDR2 from the germline V gene are SGHTA and FQGTGA. The length of the CDR3 is 15 residues. DNA of the CDR3: TGTGCCAGCAGCCCTTTAGCGGGAGGGCCCTACGAGCAGTACTTC. It yields the protein CASSPLAGGPYEQYF.

The V and J genes are TRBV14 and TRBJ1-3; 8 bases agree with TRBD1. The V segment lost 1 base and the J segment 5 bases; nucleotides outside the gene matches: 13. The CDR3 spans 18 residues. The V gene's germline CDR1 is SGHDN and CDR2 FVKESK. CDR3 in DNA: TGTGCCAGCAGCCAAGTAGTTCGCCCCGGACAGGGTAGAAACACCATATATTTT. This codes for CASSQVVRPGQGRNTIYF.

This clone was counted once. V and J are TRBV30 and TRBJ1-2, with D possibly being TRBD1 (6 bases). Trimming left V 3 bases short and J 4 bases short, with 9 bases between. CDR3 size: 12 residues. Germline assignment: CDR1 GTSNPN and CDR2 SVGIG (reference sequence). The CDR3 here is CAWSRGSYGYTF. In DNA, the CDR3 is TGTGCCTGGAGCAGGGGATCCTATGGCTACACCTTC.

This clone has more than one count but fewer than ten. V is TRBV5-1 and J is TRBJ1-5; TRBD1 agrees at 7 bases. Trimming took 4 bases from V and 6 from J; bases not matched to a gene: 10. CDR3 size: 15 residues. Germline V gene sequence: CDR1 SGHRS, CDR2 YFSETQ. The CDR3, as DNA: TGCGCCAGCAGCCCGGAAGGGGGCTCGCGTCAGCCCCAGCATTTT. It encodes CASSPEGGSRQPQHF. The full variable domain, its missing parts supplied by reference TRBV5-1 and TRBJ1-5, is KAGVTQTPRYLIKTRGQQVTLSCSPISGHRSVSWYQQTPGQGLQFLFEYFSETQRNKGNFPGRFSGRQFSNSRSEMNVSTLELGDSALYLCASSPEGGSRQPQHFGDGTRLSIL.

The chain has TRBV9 and TRBJ2-3, with 7 positions matching TRBD1. The germline V gene has CDR1 SGDLS and CDR2 YYNGEE. The CDR3 loop spans 15 amino acids. Trimming cost V 4 bases and J 5 bases; bases outside gene matches: 10. CDR3 amino acids: CASSPQGQSVDTQYF. The CDR3 DNA follows: TGTGCCAGCAGCCCCCAGGGACAGTCGGTAGATACGCAGTATTTT.

The chain has TRBV5-1 and TRBJ2-3; unclear D gene. V lost 2 bases and J lost 2, with 12 bases in between. The germline gives CDR1 SGHRS, CDR2 YFSETQ. The CDR3 totals 15 residues. In DNA form, the CDR3 reads TGCGCCAGCAGCTTTGAGCGTGGAACCACAGATACGCAGTATTTT. Translation gives CASSFERGTTDTQYF. The variable domain in full, completed from reference TRBV5-1 and TRBJ2-3, reads KAGVTQTPRYLIKTRGQQVTLSCSPISGHRSVSWYQQTPGQGLQFLFEYFSETQRNKGNFPGRFSGRQFSNSRSEMNVSTLELGDSALYLCASSFERGTTDTQYFGPGTRLTVL.

Concerning this clone itself: The same CDR3 arises from other DNA sequences in this sample as well. The chain employs TRBV19 and TRBJ2-1, with 7 bases matching TRBD1. The V gene's germline CDR1 is LNHDA and CDR2 SQIVND (reference sequence). The CDR3 is 15 residues long. The ends lost 1 base at V and 2 bases at J; junction bases unmatched: 2. This CDR3 is CASSIGQGPYNEQFF. CDR3 in DNA: TGTGCCAGTAGTATAGGACAGGGACCCTACAATGAGCAGTTCTTC.

The chain employs TRBV7-8 and TRBJ2-1, with 8 bases lining up with TRBD2. The CDR3 covers 14 residues. With V trimmed by 7 bases and J by 2 bases, 4 bases remained unmatched. Germline lookup yields CDR1 SGHVS and CDR2 FQNEAQ. The CDR3 sequence: CASTTSGTYNEQFF. The CDR3, as DNA: TGTGCCAGCACCACTAGCGGCACCTACAATGAGCAGTTCTTC.

There are a few counts of this clone. The chain joins TRBV7-9 to TRBJ1-1, with TRBD1 matching over 8 bases. This CDR3 is built from 13 residues. Looked up from germline, CDR1 is SEHNR and CDR2 is FQNEAQ (reference sequence). The V segment lost 1 base and the J segment 10 bases; nucleotides outside the gene matches: 5. The CDR3 loop is CASSLDPTGGAFF. Written as DNA, the CDR3 is TGTGCCAGCAGCTTAGACCCCACAGGGGGAGCTTTCTTT.

This clone is a singleton in its sample. This rearrangement joins TRBV29-1 to TRBJ1-2, with a tentative D call TRBD1 (5 bases). Germline-derived CDR1 and CDR2 are SQVTM and ANQGSEA. This CDR3 comprises 13 residues. Trimming shortened V by 2 bases and J by 4 bases, and 11 bases separated the two germline ends. CDR3 sequence reads: CSVERGTTYGYTF. In DNA form, the CDR3 reads TGCAGCGTTGAACGGGGGACTACCTATGGCTACACCTTC. The variable domain in full, with the rest retrieved from reference TRBV29-1 and TRBJ1-2, is SAVISQKPSRDICQRGTSLTIQCQVDSQVTMMFWYRQQPGQSLTLIATANQGSEATYESGFVIDKFPISRPNLTFSTLTVSNMSPEDSSIYLCSVERGTTYGYTFGSGTRLTVV.

A single count supports this clone. J is TRBJ1-1 and V is TRBV6-5; TRBD1 is a possible D gene (6 bases). This CDR3 spans 13 amino acids. V was trimmed by 6 bases and J by 2 bases, leaving 10 bases between them. Germline-derived CDR1 and CDR2 are MNHEY and SVGAGI. The CDR3 protein is CASRHRVNTEAFF. CDR3 in DNA: TGTGCCAGCAGGCACAGGGTTAACACTGAAGCTTTCTTT.

V is TRBV28 and J is TRBJ2-5; a weak D match, TRBD2 (6 bases). Germline-derived CDR1 and CDR2 are MDHEN and SYDVKM. This CDR3 is 16 amino acids long. V lost 6 bases and J 1 base, leaving 18 bases between the germline ends. CDR3 sequence: CASRHPAGTPQETQYF. Written as DNA, the CDR3 is TGTGCCAGCAGACACCCAGCGGGCACACCCCAAGAGACCCAGTACTTC.